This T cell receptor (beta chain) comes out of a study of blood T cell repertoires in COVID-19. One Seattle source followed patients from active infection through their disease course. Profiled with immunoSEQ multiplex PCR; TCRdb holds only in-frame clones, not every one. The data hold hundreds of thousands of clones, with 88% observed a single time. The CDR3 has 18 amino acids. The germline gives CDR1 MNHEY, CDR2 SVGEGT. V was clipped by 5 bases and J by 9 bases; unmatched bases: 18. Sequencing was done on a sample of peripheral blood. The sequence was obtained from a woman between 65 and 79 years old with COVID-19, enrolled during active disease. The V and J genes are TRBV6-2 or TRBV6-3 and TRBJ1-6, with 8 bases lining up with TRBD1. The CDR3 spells CASSLAGTGPHHTSPLHF. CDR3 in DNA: TGTGCCAGCAGTCTCGCCGGGACAGGACCTCATCACACTTCACCCCTCCACTTT.